This T cell receptor beta chain was identified in a study of T cell responses to AZD1222 COVID-19 vaccine. Study results and limitations: It should be noted that donors were predominantly white British and more often female, and clonal diversity was possibly underestimated. Reportedly, close to half of spike-specific TCRs are directed against unmutated variant regions. With two AZD1222 doses given, Spike-specific TCR breadth and depth both rose. At baseline, just 5 or 6 AZD1222 recipients tested seropositive.

This clone occurred once. Its antigen is undetermined. TCRdb's copy holds only in-frame clones and misses some; the assay was immunoSEQ multiplex PCR. Of approximately 130,000 clones in the sample, roughly 93% were seen once. CDR1 is MDHEN and CDR2 is SYDVKM in the germline V gene. Between the trimmed V and J ends, which lost 3 bases and 8 bases, there was a span of 16 bases. The CDR3 covers 14 residues. V gene TRBV28 combines with J gene TRBJ1-2; D possibly corresponds to TRBD1 (6 bases). This clonotype originated in an adult in good health. The specimen comprised peripheral blood, sampled on day 0 of AZD1222 vaccination. CDR3: CASSFSDRLWGYTF. CDR3 sequence (DNA): TGTGCCAGCAGTTTCTCGGACAGACTCTGGGGCTACACCTTC.